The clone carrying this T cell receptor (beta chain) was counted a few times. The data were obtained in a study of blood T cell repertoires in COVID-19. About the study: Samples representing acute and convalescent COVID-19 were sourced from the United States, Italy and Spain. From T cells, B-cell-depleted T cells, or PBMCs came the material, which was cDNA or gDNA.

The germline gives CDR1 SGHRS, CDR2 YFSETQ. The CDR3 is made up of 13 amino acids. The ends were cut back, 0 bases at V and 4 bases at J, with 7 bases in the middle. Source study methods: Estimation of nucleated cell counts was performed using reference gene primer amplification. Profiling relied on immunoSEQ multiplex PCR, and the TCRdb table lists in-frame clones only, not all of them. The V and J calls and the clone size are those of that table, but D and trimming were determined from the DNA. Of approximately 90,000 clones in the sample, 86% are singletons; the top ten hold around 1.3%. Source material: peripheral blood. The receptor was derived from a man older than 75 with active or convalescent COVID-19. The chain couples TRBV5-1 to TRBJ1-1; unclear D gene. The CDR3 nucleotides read TGCGCCAGCAGCTTGGAACGAGGCACTGAAGCTTTCTTT. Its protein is CASSLERGTEAFF.